This TCR beta chain was identified during a study of siplizumab effects on memory and regulatory T cells (dated by TCRdb to the late 2010s). For context, the study as a whole: The study looked at the effect of siplizumab, an anti-CD2 antibody, on alloreactive T-cell subsets in allogeneic mixed lymphocyte reactions made from human PBMCs.

Sorted unstimulated T cells and proliferating T cells recovered from mixed lymphocyte reactions underwent TCRbeta CDR3 sequencing. Fresh whole blood from approximately ten HLA-typed healthy donors was used to isolate PBMCs. The full study reports these points: Siplizumab significantly reduced the cumulative frequency of alloreactive sequences traceable to unstimulated CD4+ memory T cells. A naive or memory phenotype could not be assigned to roughly 75-96% of proliferating CD4+ or CD8+ clones. No functional confirmation was obtained for the suppressive function of proliferating Tregs from siplizumab cultures. Among mappable alloreactive CD4+ clones, an average Treg-derived fraction of less than 70% was observed with siplizumab, compared with less than 35% in control reactions. Sequences below about 10^-5 frequency were poorly captured, so only a minor fraction of alloreactive clones could be mapped to unstimulated subsets. Greater diversity appeared to be present in unstimulated naive T cells than in memory T cells, and a substantial contribution to the alloresponse seemed to be made by naive cells.

Of note for this clone: There is no known antigen for this receptor. No qualities accompany the bases; no much larger clone lies one base away.

Library construction relied on the immunoSEQ multiplex PCR assay. Some 100,000 TCR templates per sample were assayed by the deep sequencing platform. Genomic DNA extracted from sorted T cells was used for TCRbeta CDR3 sequencing. As for the authors' bioinformatics: The R programming language was used for clonal analysis of the TCRbeta CDR3 data. Unstimulated samples were compared with post-reaction CFSE-low samples to define alloreactive CD4+ and CD8+ clones. Regulatory or non-regulatory origin of alloreactive CD4+ clones was assigned by matching sequences to the sorted unstimulated Treg and non-Treg repertoires. Not all clones reach the TCRdb copy of this immuneACCESS table, which keeps in-frame sequences only. Checked studies attribute under half of the gap to unresolved V genes and leave the rest unexplained. That table is the source of V, J and clone size, and D and trimming were worked out from the DNA. The table for this sample lists 85,000 to 120,000 clones; more than 85% of them were counted only once. Roughly 1% of the sample is taken by the ten largest.

The TCR was taken from a human donor in good health. Sequences were obtained from CD4+ T cells sorted from blood.

The CDR3 region has the sequence CASSPGLAGGFEQYF. Here is the DNA: TGTGCCAGCTCACCAGGACTAGCGGGAGGCTTCGAGCAGTACTTC. The chain was built from TRBV18 and TRBJ2-7; a stretch of 14 junction bases matches TRBD2. The CDR3 sequence holds 15 residues, the cysteine and phenylalanine included. The entry retains the CDR3 DNA only, 45 bases that are in frame from base 1. V ends up 2 bases short and J 6 bases short, with an unmatched junction base count of 3. Via the germline V gene, CDR1 is KGHSH and CDR2 LQKENI.